This T cell receptor beta chain is from a study of identical twins. Donors were all healthy Caucasians. For this clonotype: Its antigen remains unidentified.

From the 5' RACE reads, TCRdb called clonotypes with MiXCR, one entry per CDR3 protein. The table has some 240,000 distinct CDR3 sequences, around 8% seen once. Study results and limitations: A lower insertion count was a feature of abundant cord blood beta clonotypes, with no such feature in memory repertoires. Models underestimated how often monozygotic twins shared out-of-frame TCR alpha.

These data were likewise used in another study, on yellow fever vaccine responses in identical twins.

The clonotype was recovered from a woman aged 18-35 years in good health. Sequencing input: CD8+ T cells sorted from blood.

For the CDR3, the DNA is TGTGCCATCAGTGTCCAGGCTAGCACAGATACGCAGTATTTT. Translation: CAISVQASTDTQYF. This chain joins TRBV10-3 and TRBJ2-3; D remains unclear. The CDR3 totals 14 residues. The germline V and J ends were trimmed by 4 bases and 0 bases, with 8 bases remaining between them. The germline gives CDR1 ENHRY, CDR2 SYGVKD.